A selection of T cell receptor beta chains follows, all from one sample in a study of Ad26.COV2.S vaccination and SARS-CoV-2 variants. Only in-frame clones appear in the TCRdb table, and some are missing; sequencing was by immunoSEQ multiplex PCR. In the table there are around 450,000 clones, approximately 88% of which are singletons. Sequenced here: peripheral blood, sampled in a trial of Ad26.COV2.S vaccine versus placebo. All receptors derive from a person between 18 and 60 years old who received the Ad26.COV2.S COVID-19 vaccine or a placebo. The CDR3 runs from the conserved cysteine through the conserved F or W. Fields, in order: J gene, D gene, V gene, clone size, CDR3 protein, CDR3 DNA. The D gene is left open where the match is weak. Rows may omit the clone size; those that give it use once, few, many or a size class.

>TRBJ2-7|TRBD1|TRBV7-6|-
CASSLGTGRAYEQYF
TGTGCCAGCAGCCTTGGGACAGGGAGGGCCTACGAGCAGTACTTC
>TRBJ2-7|TRBD1|TRBV10-1|-
CASSGGQGHEQYF
TGCGCCAGCAGTGGAGGACAGGGGCACGAGCAGTACTTC
>TRBJ2-1|TRBD2|TRBV7-2|-
CASSPSGAYNEQFF
TGTGCCAGCAGCCCCAGCGGGGCCTACAATGAGCAGTTCTTC
>TRBJ2-6|TRBD1|TRBV2|-
CASSGVGRGNVLTF
TGTGCCAGCAGTGGGGTGGGCAGGGGGAACGTCCTGACTTTC
>TRBJ2-7|TRBD2|TRBV7-3|-
CASSLYSGGAYEQYF
TGTGCCAGCAGCTTATATAGCGGGGGGGCCTACGAGCAGTACTTC
>TRBJ2-1|TRBD1|TRBV2|once
CASSADRDNEQFF
TGTGCCAGCAGTGCGGACAGGGACAATGAGCAGTTCTTC
>TRBJ2-1|TRBD2|TRBV6-2/TRBV6-3|-
CASSRGLAGTYNEQFF
TGTGCCAGCAGCCGCGGACTAGCGGGGACCTACAATGAGCAGTTCTTC
>TRBJ2-1|-|TRBV7-3|-
CASSPNRAREVGDEQFF
TGTGCCAGCAGCCCAAACAGGGCCAGGGAGGTCGGGGATGAGCAGTTCTTC
>TRBJ1-2|-|TRBV7-9|-
CASSLVGEVEAGYTF
TGTGCCAGCAGCTTAGTTGGGGAGGTGGAGGCTGGCTACACCTTC
>TRBJ2-1|-|TRBV10-3|-
CAISDRYNEQFF
TGTGCCATCAGTGACAGGTACAATGAGCAGTTCTTC
>TRBJ1-1|-|TRBV13|-
CASSLGPTEAFF
TGTGCCAGCAGCTTAGGTCCCACTGAAGCTTTCTTT
>TRBJ2-1|TRBD2|TRBV24-1|-
CATSARGAGGLNEQFF
TGTGCCACCAGTGCCCGCGGAGCGGGGGGGCTGAATGAGCAGTTCTTC
>TRBJ1-5|-|TRBV19|-
CASSIDLRGPSNQPQHF
TGTGCCAGTAGTATAGATCTACGGGGCCCCAGCAATCAGCCCCAGCATTTT
>TRBJ2-1|TRBD2|TRBV29-1|-
CSFSGGAWYEQFF
TGCAGCTTCAGCGGGGGGGCCTGGTATGAGCAGTTCTTC
>TRBJ2-2|-|TRBV6-5|-
CASSYSYNGELFF
TGTGCCAGCAGTTACTCGTACAACGGGGAGCTGTTTTTT
>TRBJ1-5|TRBD1|TRBV2|-
CASSGRQGLVQPQHF
TGTGCCAGCAGTGGGAGACAGGGTTTAGTTCAGCCCCAGCATTTT
>TRBJ2-6|TRBD1|TRBV19|-
CASSTDRSPPGANVLTF
TGTGCCAGTAGTACGGACAGGTCGCCTCCTGGGGCCAACGTCCTGACTTTC
>TRBJ2-2|TRBD2|TRBV7-2|-
CASSLSGGTGELFF
TGTGCCAGCAGCTTGTCCGGGGGGACCGGGGAGCTGTTTTTT
>TRBJ2-2|-|TRBV6-6|-
CASSYNLLYNTGELFF
TGTGCCAGCAGTTATAATCTGCTATACAACACCGGGGAGCTGTTTTTT
>TRBJ2-2|-|TRBV7-2|-
CASSFYDPGELFF
TGTGCCAGCAGCTTTTATGACCCCGGGGAGCTGTTTTTT